The clone carrying this T cell receptor beta chain was detected a few times. The record originates from a study of blood T cell repertoires in COVID-19. Turning to the study itself: T cells, B-cell-depleted T cells, or PBMCs provided the cDNA or gDNA that served as material.

Recruitment covered fewer than 25 US areas and drew participants whose ages spanned roughly 18 to 100 years. The study recruited exposed participants who had met a COVID-19 case within 2 weeks before entry. The data were produced by immunoSEQ multiplex PCR, yet TCRdb's version contains in-frame clones alone and is incomplete. The repertoire consists of roughly 270,000 clones, with roughly 80% occurring once and the leading ten covering about 5%. The sequencing sample was made of PBMCs or T cells enriched from blood (not recorded which). This TCR was sampled from a man between 35 and 55 years old who had been exposed to COVID-19.

DNA for the CDR3: TGCGCCAGCAGCTTAGGAGCGGGACGTGAGCAGTTCTTC. It encodes CASSLGAGREQFF. The chain combines TRBV5-1 with TRBJ2-1; 7 nucleotides line up with TRBD2. CDR1 is SGHRS and CDR2 is YFSETQ in the germline V gene. V lost 2 bases, J lost 9 bases, and 5 bases stayed unmatched. The CDR3 is 13 amino acids.